These 16 T cell receptor beta chains came from one sample sequenced in a study of cytomegalovirus exposure and HLA in healthy donors. PCR amplification relied on 60 Vbeta primers (plus 13 Jbeta primers). The table came from immunoSEQ multiplex PCR; TCRdb's copy has only in-frame clones and leaves some out. The table has some 110,000 clones, roughly 68% seen once; the top ten hold roughly 9%. The sample was PBMCs. Source of these receptors: a man aged 30 to 45 in good health and CMV-seropositive.

The V gene is TRBV19, the J gene TRBJ1-5; TRBD1 aligns across 7 bases. Germline values: CDR1 LNHDA, CDR2 SQIVND (reference sequence). This CDR3 contains 15 residues. Unmatched junction bases numbered 9, after V lost 3 bases and J lost 7 bases. CDR3 residues: CASSITGVMVQPQHF. CDR3 coding DNA: TGTGCCAGTAGTATTACAGGGGTCATGGTACAGCCCCAGCATTTT.

The chain has TRBV18 and TRBJ2-1; 7 nucleotides match TRBD1. Germline trimming cut 5 bases from V and 5 bases from J; bases unmatched to any gene: 3. CDR1 and CDR2 from the germline V gene are KGHSH and LQKENI. The length of the CDR3 is 13 residues. Here the CDR3 DNA reads TGTGCCAGCTCAGGCGGACAGGACAATGAGCAGTTCTTC. It codes for CASSGGQDNEQFF.

The chain combines TRBV28 with TRBJ2-7; TRBD1 matches at 8 bases. Per germline, CDR1 MDHEN and CDR2 SYDVKM. J gave up 7 bases and V 10 bases, and 15 bases lay outside the gene matches. This CDR3 has 14 residues. The CDR3 sequence: CAIQERQGAKEQYF. CDR3 bases: TGTGCCATCCAAGAGCGGCAGGGGGCGAAAGAGCAGTACTTC.

This clone was detected only a few times. This chain links TRBV29-1 with TRBJ1-2; D may be TRBD1 (5 bases). The CDR3 runs 14 residues. The germline CDR1 and CDR2 sequences are SQVTM and ANQGSEA. The ends were cut back, 2 bases at V and 1 base at J, with 11 bases in the middle. This CDR3 is CSVETARGNYGYTF. In nucleotides, the CDR3 is TGCAGCGTTGAAACAGCTAGGGGTAACTATGGCTACACCTTC.

This chain uses TRBV5-1 with TRBJ2-7, with D tentatively TRBD1 (6 bases). Trimming took off 4 bases at V and 4 bases at J, with 30 bases between the two ends. This CDR3 spans 19 amino acids. Germline CDR1 reads SGHRS; CDR2 reads YFSETQ. The CDR3 here is CASSKEVSQGTLTRYEQYF. CDR3 coding DNA: TGCGCCAGCAGCAAGGAAGTCTCGCAGGGGACCCTCACAAGATACGAGCAGTACTTC. The full variable domain, rest sourced from reference TRBV5-1 and TRBJ2-7, is KAGVTQTPRYLIKTRGQQVTLSCSPISGHRSVSWYQQTPGQGLQFLFEYFSETQRNKGNFPGRFSGRQFSNSRSEMNVSTLELGDSALYLCASSKEVSQGTLTRYEQYFGPGTRLTVT.

This sequence joins TRBV9 and TRBJ1-3; 11 bases are a match to TRBD2. Gene TRBJ2-2 matches the end of the DNA better, so the J call may be wrong. CDR1 and CDR2 from the germline V gene are SGDLS and YYNGEE. This CDR3 is built from 15 residues. The CDR3 protein is CASRGTSGNTGELFF. CDR3 DNA sequence: TGTGCCAGCCGAGGGACTAGCGGAAACACCGGGGAGCTGTTTTTT.

This clone was detected only a few times. This sequence joins TRBV5-1 and TRBJ2-2; 8 bases fit TRBD1. The trim removed 5 bases at V and 5 bases at J, leaving 5 bases unmatched. The CDR3 is made up of 14 amino acids. Germline lookup yields CDR1 SGHRS and CDR2 YFSETQ. CDR3: CASRPTGDTGELFF. CDR3 nucleotides: TGCGCCAGCAGACCGACAGGGGATACCGGGGAGCTGTTTTTT.

The rearrangement joins TRBV27 to TRBJ1-1; D gene ambiguous. The length of the CDR3 is 13 residues. Germline lookup yields CDR1 MNHEY and CDR2 SMNVEV (reference sequence). Trimming removed 2 bases at V and 1 base at J, with 5 bases between. This CDR3 is CASSLQRNTEAFF. In DNA, the CDR3 is TGTGCCAGCAGTTTACAGCGGAACACTGAAGCTTTCTTT.

The V gene is TRBV6-7, the J gene TRBJ2-7; 11 nucleotides align to TRBD2. TRBV6-7 is classed as an ORF, of uncertain function. The J segment lost 2 bases and the V segment lost 0 bases, leaving 15 bases of the junction unmatched. The CDR3 contains 20 residues. The DNA of the CDR3 is TGTGCCAGCAGTTACTCGCCCGCGGGACTAGCGGAGTCACTTGCCTACGAGCAGTACGTC. It encodes CASSYSPAGLAESLAYEQYV.

The CDR3 region has the DNA TGTGCCACCTCACAGGGGGCGCCCTACGAGCAGTACTTC. Translation gives CATSQGAPYEQYF. The J gene is TRBJ2-7, the V gene TRBV10-3, with TRBD1 matching 9 bases. The germline gives CDR1 ENHRY, CDR2 SYGVKD. This CDR3 spans 13 amino acids. V shed 10 bases and J 2 bases; nucleotides not matched to a gene: 6.

This chain connects TRBV10-3 to TRBJ2-7, with TRBD1 matching over 8 bases. This CDR3 is built from 15 residues. V trimming: 6 bases; J trimming: 1 base; junction bases outside the gene matches: 8. CDR1 is ENHRY, CDR2 SYGVKD, per germline. CDR3 DNA sequence: TGTGCCATCAGCGGTCAGGGGGCTGAATCCTACGAGCAGTACTTC. Amino acid sequence: CAISGQGAESYEQYF.

The chain combines TRBV7-9 with TRBJ1-1, with D possibly being TRBD1 (6 bases). The CDR3 is 15 residues long. CDR1 and CDR2 from the germline V gene are SEHNR and FQNEAQ (reference sequence). Trimming took 5 bases from V and 1 from J, leaving 14 bases between them. The CDR3 bases are TGTGCCAGCAGCCCTACGGGACACCCGAACACTGAAGCTTTCTTT. It yields the protein CASSPTGHPNTEAFF. The complete variable domain, with remaining parts taken from reference TRBV7-9 and TRBJ1-1, reads DTGVSQNPRHKITKRGQNVTFRCDPISEHNRLYWYRQTLGQGPEFLTYFQNEAQLEKSRLLSDRFSAERPKGSFSTLEIQRTEQGDSAMYLCASSPTGHPNTEAFFGQGTRLTVV.

This chain connects TRBV6-1 to TRBJ2-3, with TRBD2 as a possible D gene (5 bases). The CDR3 spans 14 residues. The germline V gene encodes CDR1 MNHNS and CDR2 SASEGT. Trimming shortened V by 5 bases and J by 0 bases, and 9 bases separated the two germline ends. The CDR3 protein is CASSRDYSTDTQYF. In DNA form, the CDR3 reads TGTGCCAGCAGTCGGGATTACAGCACAGATACGCAGTATTTT.

V usage is TRBV27 and J usage is TRBJ1-3; possibly TRBD1 for D (6 bases). The germline V and J ends were trimmed by 6 bases and 4 bases, with 10 bases remaining between them. The CDR3 spans 13 residues. Germline-derived CDR1 and CDR2 are MNHEY and SMNVEV (reference sequence). CDR3 nucleotides: TGTGCCAGCAGAATGGGGGCGGGAAACACCATATATTTT. Protein product: CASRMGAGNTIYF.

The V gene is TRBV5-1, the J gene TRBJ1-5; D is perhaps TRBD1 (5 bases). The V end lost 0 bases, the J end lost 1 base, and 8 bases lay between the germline ends. The CDR3 extends over 15 amino acids. Looked up from germline, CDR1 is SGHRS and CDR2 is YFSETQ. This CDR3 is CASSLAGRSNQPQHF. The CDR3 DNA follows: TGCGCCAGCAGCTTGGCAGGGCGGAGCAATCAGCCCCAGCATTTT.

The chain combines TRBV27 with TRBJ1-5; D is unresolved. Deletions cut 3 bases from V and 0 bases from J, with 9 bases between. Germline lookup yields CDR1 MNHEY and CDR2 SMNVEV (reference sequence). CDR3 length: 15 residues. CDR3 in amino acids: CASSLVAVSNQPQHF. The CDR3 DNA sequence: TGTGCCAGCAGTTTGGTGGCAGTTAGCAATCAGCCCCAGCATTTT.